Sequencing of this T cell receptor beta chain was carried out in a study of neoadjuvant anti-PD-1 for oral cavity cancer. Study overall: Patients without progression received a fourth nivolumab dose around day 43, then surgical resection on days 50-56.

The table came from immunoSEQ multiplex PCR; TCRdb's copy has only in-frame clones and leaves some out. The sample records some 10,000 clones, roughly three fifths being singletons. Regarding time point: after neoadjuvant nivolumab, at surgical resection. Germline CDR1 MNHNY, CDR2 SVGAGI (reference sequence). Trimming cost V 6 bases and J 5 bases, with 16 bases left between them. This CDR3 contains 14 residues. This specimen was PBMCs, taken after nivolumab (anti-PD-1) treatment. The chain recombines TRBV6-6 with TRBJ2-5; D is perhaps TRBD2 (5 bases). This clonotype was sampled from a person aged 40 to 85 with oral cavity squamous cell carcinoma. CDR3 coding DNA: TGTGCCAGCAGCCCGCCGGGGAGCGCTGAGACCCAGTACTTC. Its translation: CASSPPGSAETQYF.